This T cell receptor (beta chain) was captured by sequencing in a study of blood T cell repertoires in COVID-19. Across the study: The study drew acute and convalescent COVID-19 samples from the United States, Italy and Spain. In each case, the material was cDNA or gDNA derived from T cells, B-cell-depleted T cells, or PBMCs.

Repertoires were generated with immunoSEQ multiplex PCR, while TCRdb's copy carries only in-frame clones and drops some. The sample has about 190,000 clones, 70% to 90% seen once. The CDR3 runs to 15 residues. The germline V gene has CDR1 SGHDT and CDR2 YYEEEE. V lost 1 base, J lost 0 bases, and 10 bases lay in between. This clonotype originated in a man aged 30 to 39 with acute or convalescent COVID-19. J is TRBJ1-1 and V is TRBV5-6; no firm D call. Source material: peripheral blood. CDR3 in amino acids: CASSLLSGMNTEAFF. As DNA, the CDR3 is TGTGCCAGCAGCTTGTTAAGCGGAATGAACACTGAAGCTTTCTTT.